These T cell receptor beta chains were read from a single sample in a study of T cell repertoires in ileal Crohn's disease. The method was immunoSEQ multiplex PCR; TCRdb's version includes in-frame clones alone and lacks a portion of them. The sample comprises roughly 5,300 clones, 78% of which are singletons, and less than 45% rests with the top ten. The sample consisted of ileal tissue. Receptor source: an adult with Crohn's disease. CDR3s include the opening cysteine and the closing phenylalanine or tryptophan. A D gene is named only where the DNA matches it firmly. Clone size, where shown, is once, few, many, or a class for clones that have expanded.

d_call j_call clone_size v_call cdr3_aa cdr3_nt
TRBD1 TRBJ1-1 . TRBV18 CASSPQTGGGSGEAFF TGTGCCAGCTCACCACAGACAGGGGGCGGCTCTGGTGAAGCTTTCTTT
. TRBJ1-1 . TRBV6-1 CAGSENTEAFF TGTGCCGGCAGTGAGAACACTGAAGCTTTCTTT
. TRBJ2-3 . TRBV2 CASSDDGAAQYF TGTGCCAGCAGCGACGACGGGGCTGCGCAGTATTTT
. TRBJ1-2 . TRBV14 CASSSGTEYGYTF TGTGCCAGCAGCTCCGGGACGGAGTATGGCTACACCTTC
. TRBJ2-7 . TRBV7-2 CASSTRQIYEQYF TGTGCCAGCAGCACCCGACAGATCTACGAGCAGTACTTC
. TRBJ2-2 . TRBV14 CASSQVRVTGELFF TGTGCCAGCAGCCAAGTTCGGGTAACCGGGGAGCTGTTTTTT
. TRBJ1-4 . TRBV5-8 CASSLHRATNEKLFF TGTGCCAGCAGCTTGCACAGAGCAACTAATGAAAAACTGTTTTTT
. TRBJ1-2 . TRBV28 CASSLLRTASYF TGTGCCAGCAGTTTACTTCGGACAGCAAGCTACTTC
TRBD1 TRBJ1-4 . TRBV28 CASSFGTAPGLFF TGTGCCAGCAGTTTTGGGACAGCGCCAGGGCTGTTTTTT
. TRBJ2-3 . TRBV9 CASSVTSVPDTQYF TGTGCCAGCAGCGTAACCAGCGTCCCAGATACGCAGTATTTT
. TRBJ2-7 . TRBV5-4 CASSLAGQSRYEQYF TGTGCCAGCAGCTTGGCCGGGCAGTCCCGCTACGAGCAGTACTTC
. TRBJ1-2 few TRBV7-6 CASSLSGVSGYTF TGTGCCAGCAGCTTAAGCGGGGTATCTGGCTACACCTTC
. TRBJ2-1 . TRBV4-3 CASSQDLVASYEQFF TGCGCCAGCAGCCAAGATCTGGTAGCGTCCTATGAGCAGTTCTTC
TRBD1 TRBJ1-1 . TRBV18 CASSPMTGERTEAFF TGTGCCAGCTCACCCATGACAGGGGAGAGGACTGAAGCTTTCTTT
TRBD1 TRBJ2-2 . TRBV18 CASSPRTGGTGELFF TGTGCCAGCTCACCAAGGACAGGGGGGACCGGGGAGCTGTTTTTT
TRBD2 TRBJ2-5 once TRBV11-3 CASSSGFGGSQETQYF TGTGCCAGCAGCTCAGGTTTCGGGGGGAGCCAAGAGACCCAGTACTTC
TRBD2 TRBJ2-7 . TRBV4-1 CASSQAPTSQPPYEQYF TGCGCCAGCAGCCAAGCGCCGACTAGCCAGCCACCTTACGAGCAGTACTTC
. TRBJ2-7 . TRBV7-2 CASSISGRSSYEQYF TGTGCCAGCAGCATAAGCGGGCGGAGCTCCTACGAGCAGTACTTC
. TRBJ1-5 . TRBV2 CASSVPPGTNQPQHF TGTGCCAGCAGTGTACCCCCAGGGACCAATCAGCCCCAGCATTTT
. TRBJ2-2 . TRBV15 CATSRDRGAGELFF TGTGCCACCAGCAGAGACAGGGGGGCCGGGGAGCTGTTTTTT
TRBD1 TRBJ1-2 few TRBV7-8 CASSPGQGVYYGYTF TGTGCCAGCAGCCCTGGACAGGGGGTTTACTATGGCTACACCTTC
. TRBJ1-1 . TRBV15 CATSRRGVGEAFF TGTGCCACCAGCAGACGGGGGGTTGGTGAAGCTTTCTTT
. TRBJ1-5 . TRBV28 CASSLSVSNQPQHF TGTGCCAGCAGTTTATCAGTTAGCAATCAGCCCCAGCATTTT
. TRBJ1-2 . TRBV5-5 CASSLVADHYGYTF TGTGCCAGCAGCTTGGTAGCAGATCACTATGGCTACACCTTC
. TRBJ2-1 . TRBV19 CASSITGNEQFF TGTGCCAGTAGTATTACGGGGAATGAGCAGTTCTTC
TRBD2 TRBJ2-7 . TRBV11-1 CASSFLAGAYEQYF TGTGCCAGCAGCTTTTTAGCGGGTGCCTACGAGCAGTACTTC
. TRBJ2-2 . TRBV6-5 CASSYTGNTGELFF TGTGCCAGCAGTTACACCGGGAACACCGGGGAGCTGTTTTTT
. TRBJ1-2 . TRBV19 CASSRSTGKNYGYTF TGTGCCAGTAGTCGCTCGACAGGAAAAAACTATGGCTACACCTTC
TRBD1 TRBJ1-1 . TRBV29-1 CSGAQGGNTEAFF TGCAGCGGGGCACAGGGGGGGAACACTGAAGCTTTCTTT
TRBD1 TRBJ1-2 once TRBV10-3 CAISEQGAGYGYTF TGTGCCATCAGTGAGCAGGGGGCGGGCTATGGCTACACCTTC